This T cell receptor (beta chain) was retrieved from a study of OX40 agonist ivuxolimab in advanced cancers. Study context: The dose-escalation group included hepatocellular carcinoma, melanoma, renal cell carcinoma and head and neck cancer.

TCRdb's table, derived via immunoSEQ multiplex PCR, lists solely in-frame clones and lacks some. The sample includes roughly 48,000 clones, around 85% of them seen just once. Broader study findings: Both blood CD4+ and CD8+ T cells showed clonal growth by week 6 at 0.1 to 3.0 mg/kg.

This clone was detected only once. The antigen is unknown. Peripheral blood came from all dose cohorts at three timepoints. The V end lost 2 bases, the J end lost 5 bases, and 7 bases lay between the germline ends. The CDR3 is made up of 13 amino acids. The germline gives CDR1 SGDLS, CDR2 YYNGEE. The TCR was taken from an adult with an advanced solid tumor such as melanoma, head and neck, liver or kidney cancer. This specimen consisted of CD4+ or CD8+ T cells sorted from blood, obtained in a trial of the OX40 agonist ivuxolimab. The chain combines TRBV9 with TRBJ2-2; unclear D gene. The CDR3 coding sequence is TGTGCCAGCAGCGTCTCGGCGACCGGGGAGCTGTTTTTT. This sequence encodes CASSVSATGELFF.